What follows are 25 T cell receptor beta chains derived from one specimen sequenced in a study of identical twins. TCRdb analysed the 5' RACE reads with MiXCR anew, one entry per CDR3 protein. The table shows under 250,000 distinct CDR3 sequences, with around 8.1% occurring only once. The same sample was also studied in work on yellow fever vaccine responses in identical twins.

Sequenced material: memory (CD45RO+) T cells sorted from blood. These receptors originate from a woman under 30 in good health.

This clonotype has only a few counts. V is TRBV3-1 and J is TRBJ2-4; D is perhaps TRBD1 (5 bases). Trimming took off 2 bases at V and 0 bases at J, with 17 bases between the two ends. From germline, CDR1 is LGHDT and CDR2 YNNKEL (reference sequence). The CDR3 spans 18 residues. The CDR3 DNA follows: TGTGCCAGCAGCCAACCCAGGGCGACCGGTTTAGCCAAAAACATTCAGTACTTC. It is translated as CASSQPRATGLAKNIQYF.

Only a few counts were recorded for this clonotype. The chain has TRBV9 and TRBJ2-7; D is perhaps TRBD2 (6 bases). Germline-derived CDR1 and CDR2 are SGDLS and YYNGEE. CDR3 length equals 15 residues. Trimming shortened V by 0 bases and J by 2 bases, and 12 bases separated the two germline ends. The CDR3 loop is CASSVGLAEPYEQYF. For the CDR3, the DNA is TGTGCCAGCAGCGTAGGTTTAGCGGAACCCTACGAGCAGTACTTC.

V gene TRBV27 combines with J gene TRBJ2-7; maybe TRBD2 (5 bases). The CDR3 sequence is 14 residues long. V shed 8 bases and J shed 10 bases, with 24 bases lying between them. Per the germline V gene, CDR1 is MNHEY and CDR2 is SMNVEV (reference sequence). The CDR3: CASRGIPNDNVQYF. The CDR3 bases are TGTGCCAGCCGAGGGATTCCAAACGACAATGTTCAGTACTTC.

The chain is built from TRBV29-1 and TRBJ1-2; D ambiguous. CDR1 is SQVTM and CDR2 is ANQGSEA in the germline V gene. The CDR3 extends over 12 amino acids. Trimming removed 0 bases from V and 5 bases from J, with 7 bases in between. The CDR3 protein is CSVEDERYGYTF. DNA for the CDR3: TGCAGCGTTGAAGATGAGAGGTATGGCTACACCTTC.

This clonotype was found many times. This rearrangement joins TRBV2 to TRBJ2-1; D may correspond to TRBD1 or TRBD2 (5 bases each). The ends were cut back, 2 bases at V and 2 bases at J, with 10 bases in the middle. The CDR3 length is 15 residues. The germline V gene encodes CDR1 SNHLY and CDR2 FYNNEI. The CDR3 spells CASSETRGPYNEQFF. The DNA of the CDR3 is TGTGCCAGCAGTGAAACCCGGGGCCCCTACAATGAGCAGTTCTTC.

This clonotype occurred many times. The chain is built from TRBV5-6 and TRBJ2-6; D uncertain. Germline V gene lookup returns CDR1 SGHDT and CDR2 YYEEEE. The CDR3 extends over 14 amino acids. V lost 2 bases, J lost 2 bases, and 5 bases lay in between. CDR3 sequence: CASSLLTGANVLTF. CDR3 nucleotide sequence: TGTGCCAGCAGCTTACTTACTGGGGCCAACGTCCTGACTTTC. Supplemented by reference TRBV5-6 and TRBJ2-6, the full variable domain reads DAGVTQSPTHLIKTRGQQVTLRCSPKSGHDTVSWYQQALGQGPQFIFQYYEEEERQRGNFPDRFSGHQFPNYSSELNVNALLLGDSALYLCASSLLTGANVLTFGAGSRLTVL.

This clonotype was picked up a small number of times. The rearrangement joins TRBV6-1 to TRBJ2-1; D unresolved. V lost 6 bases and J 2 bases, leaving 8 bases between the germline ends. The CDR3 length is 13 residues. Germline values: CDR1 MNHNS, CDR2 SASEGT. CDR3 coding DNA: TGTGCCAGCAGACCGGCCGCCTACAATGAGCAGTTCTTC. As protein: CASRPAAYNEQFF.

At least ten counts were recorded for this clonotype. V and J are TRBV7-9 and TRBJ2-1; no clear D. The germline V gene encodes CDR1 SEHNR and CDR2 FQNEAQ (reference sequence). V lost 5 bases and J 3 bases, leaving 11 bases between the germline ends. The CDR3 covers 14 residues. The CDR3 is CASSPPANYNEQFF. The CDR3 coding sequence is TGTGCCAGCAGCCCCCCCGCCAACTACAATGAGCAGTTCTTC.

There are many counts of this clonotype. The chain has TRBV7-2 and TRBJ2-7; TRBD1 matches 9 bases. The CDR3 loop spans 15 amino acids. The V segment lost 5 bases and the J segment 1 base; nucleotides outside the gene matches: 6. CDR1 and CDR2 from the germline V gene are SGHTA and FQGNSA. The CDR3 spells CASSTGQGQSYEQYF. The DNA of the CDR3 is TGTGCCAGCAGCACGGGACAGGGACAGTCCTACGAGCAGTACTTC.

CDR3 bases: TGTGCCAGCAGTAGCTCGACACGGGGCTACGAGCAGTACTTC. Encoded protein: CASSSSTRGYEQYF. The chain uses TRBV6-5 and TRBJ2-7; maybe TRBD2 (5 bases). Trimming pared 5 bases from V and 3 bases from J, leaving 14 bases between. This CDR3 is 14 amino acids long. From germline, CDR1 is MNHEY and CDR2 SVGAGI.

This clonotype was found many times. This chain joins TRBV2 and TRBJ2-1, with 9 bases aligning to TRBD2. The V and J ends lost 7 bases and 6 bases, in that order; junction bases with no gene match: 10. Germline CDR1 SNHLY, CDR2 FYNNEI. There are 15 residues in the CDR3. As DNA, the CDR3 is TGTGCCAGCATTAGTAGCGGGAGTAGGTTCAATGAGCAGTTCTTC. It encodes CASISSGSRFNEQFF.

Ten or more counts support this clonotype. This rearrangement joins TRBV9 to TRBJ2-5; 7 bases fit TRBD1. Germline V CDR1 and CDR2: SGDLS, YYNGEE. V trimming: 6 bases; J trimming: 5 bases; junction bases outside the gene matches: 7. This CDR3 spans 13 amino acids. CDR3 bases: TGTGCCAGCACACAGGGGTTAGCGGAGACCCAGTACTTC. Protein: CASTQGLAETQYF.

This clonotype appeared many times. This chain connects TRBV5-1 to TRBJ2-5; D possibly matches TRBD1 or TRBD2 (5 bases each). Trimming removed 6 bases at V and 5 bases at J, with 20 bases between. CDR1 and CDR2 from the germline V gene are SGHRS and YFSETQ. CDR3 length equals 15 residues. This chain's CDR3 is CASKTGLGYTETQYF. The CDR3 nucleotides are TGCGCCAGCAAGACGGGGCTCGGATACACGGAGACCCAGTACTTC.

This clonotype was detected ten times or more. The chain employs TRBV29-1 and TRBJ1-2; 10 bases agree with TRBD1. With V trimmed by 5 bases and J by 9 bases, 9 bases remained unmatched. Germline-derived CDR1 and CDR2 are SQVTM and ANQGSEA. The CDR3 covers 13 residues. CDR3 DNA sequence: TGCAGCGTTTCGGACAGGGGGGTCGGTAGCTACACCTTC. Its translation is CSVSDRGVGSYTF.

This clonotype was recorded many times. The CDR3 DNA reads TGTGCCAGCAGCTTAGGCGGGGGGCACCCCGATGAGCAGTTCTTC. Residues: CASSLGGGHPDEQFF. The chain recombines TRBV7-8 with TRBJ2-1; TRBD2 matches at 8 bases. Germline V gene data show CDR1 as SGHVS and CDR2 as FQNEAQ. The CDR3 is 15 residues long. V dropped 1 base and J dropped 8; count of bases not matched to a gene: 7.

The chain is built from TRBV5-6 and TRBJ2-1; D tentatively reads TRBD1 or TRBD2 (7 bases each). Germline CDR1 is SGHDT and CDR2 is YYEEEE. The CDR3 loop spans 12 amino acids. V lost 4 bases to trimming and J lost 10 bases, with 12 bases between them. CDR3 region: CASSPGGQEQFF. CDR3 bases: TGTGCCAGCAGCCCGGGGGGACAGGAGCAGTTCTTC.

Concerning this clonotype itself: A much larger clone sits a single nucleotide away, making a read error possible. The chain is built from TRBV6-2 or TRBV6-3 and TRBJ1-1; maybe TRBD1 (5 bases). The CDR3 loop spans 14 amino acids. Germline CDR1 MNHEY, CDR2 SVGEGT. This CDR3 reads CASSSMGTNAEAFF. CDR3 sequence (DNA): TGTGCCAGCAGTTCTATGGGGACGAACGCTGAAGCTTTCTTT.

In its sample, this clonotype was seen a few times. The rearrangement links TRBV20-1 to TRBJ1-3, with TRBD1 as a possible D gene (6 bases). The V gene lost 6 bases and the J gene lost 2 bases, with 11 bases spanning the gap. Germline V gene sequence: CDR1 DFQATT, CDR2 SNEGSKA (reference sequence). This CDR3 comprises 13 residues. CDR3: CSAQDRTGNTIYF. The CDR3 DNA sequence: TGCAGTGCCCAGGACAGAACTGGAAACACCATATATTTT.

This clonotype was detected ten times or more. The chain carries TRBV7-2 and TRBJ1-1, with D unclear. The germline V gene encodes CDR1 SGHTA and CDR2 FQGNSA. Trimming took 2 bases from V and 6 from J, leaving 10 bases between them. The CDR3 sequence is 13 residues long. The CDR3 region is CASSLFEGSEAFF. The CDR3 region has the DNA TGTGCCAGCAGCTTATTTGAGGGCTCTGAAGCTTTCTTT.

This clonotype occurred a few times. V is TRBV6-1 and J is TRBJ1-2, with D possibly TRBD1 on 5 matching bases. The CDR3 contains 14 residues. The V gene's germline CDR1 is MNHNS and CDR2 SASEGT. The V and J ends lost 6 bases and 2 bases respectively, with 13 bases between them. CDR3 amino acids: CASSAGLENYGYTF. The CDR3, as DNA: TGTGCCAGCAGCGCAGGGTTGGAGAACTATGGCTACACCTTC.

This clonotype was recorded a few times. The chain combines TRBV4-1 with TRBJ2-4; 12 nucleotides agree with TRBD1. The CDR3 sequence is 17 residues long. CDR1 and CDR2 (germline): MGHRA, YSYEKL. Trimming removed 2 bases from V and 10 bases from J; junction bases left unmatched: 12. For the CDR3, the DNA is TGCGCCAGCAGCCAACCCGGGACAGGGGGCTCCCTAAGGATTCAGTACTTC. This codes for CASSQPGTGGSLRIQYF.

The chain links TRBV5-4 to TRBJ2-7, with 8 bases fitting TRBD2. The CDR3 covers 17 residues. Germline CDR1 reads SGHNT; CDR2 reads YYREEE (reference sequence). The V and J ends lost 6 bases and 1 base, in that order; junction bases with no gene match: 15. DNA of the CDR3: TGTGCCAGCATTCCTGGCGGGAGGCCACAAGTATCCTACGAGCAGTACTTC. Translating gives CASIPGGRPQVSYEQYF.

This clonotype was seen a handful of times. This chain links TRBV7-9 with TRBJ2-3; D is unclear. From germline, CDR1 is SEHNR and CDR2 FQNEAQ (reference sequence). The ends were cut back, 1 base at V and 3 bases at J, with 11 bases in the middle. This CDR3 has 15 residues. CDR3 residues: CASSLGDSGTDTQYF. The CDR3 bases are TGTGCCAGCAGCTTAGGTGATTCTGGGACAGATACGCAGTATTTT. Using reference TRBV7-9 and TRBJ2-3 for the parts outside the CDR3, the full variable domain is DTGVSQNPRHKITKRGQNVTFRCDPISEHNRLYWYRQTLGQGPEFLTYFQNEAQLEKSRLLSDRFSAERPKGSFSTLEIQRTEQGDSAMYLCASSLGDSGTDTQYFGPGTRLTVL.

Ten or more counts support this clonotype. V is TRBV12-3 or TRBV12-4 and J is TRBJ2-5, with 7 bases fitting TRBD2. V shed 2 bases and J 1 base; nucleotides not matched to a gene: 1. The CDR3 length is 14 residues. CDR3 DNA: TGTGCCAGCAGTTTACTAGCGGTCCAAGAGACCCAGTACTTC. Protein sequence: CASSLLAVQETQYF.

This sequence joins TRBV20-1 and TRBJ2-1, with TRBD2 matching over 11 bases. CDR3 length: 16 residues. Germline values: CDR1 DFQATT, CDR2 SNEGSKA (reference sequence). V was clipped by 3 bases and J by 4 bases; unmatched bases: 8. CDR3 nucleotides: TGCAGTGCTAGGTCGCTAGCGGGGGGAAAATACAATGAGCAGTTCTTC. It yields the protein CSARSLAGGKYNEQFF.